This section outlines one T cell receptor beta chain sequence together with its context. This clone was counted once. Its antigen remains unidentified. No per-base quality is available; no much larger clone lies one base away. The CDR3 spans 16 residues, from the cysteine through the phenylalanine. Only CDR3 DNA remains: 48 bases, in frame from the first base. CDR1 and CDR2 were assigned from the germline V gene as SGHTA and FQGTGA. V is shortened by 1 base, J by 0 bases, and the region joining them spans 10 bases. This entry belongs to a study of T cell responses to AZD1222 COVID-19 vaccine (dated by TCRdb to 2020 to 2022). Concerning the study at large: AZD1222 recipients with second doses at about 4 weeks or about 12 weeks were pooled, because spike-specific TCR depth and breadth did not differ between schedules. A total of just over 230 trial participants underwent TCR sequencing, of whom around 200 received two doses of AZD1222 and some 26 received two doses of the MenACWY control vaccine. Trial participants were enrolled into age subgroups of 18-55, 56-69 and 70-plus years, which contained about 150, 27 and 61 TCR-sequenced participants, respectively.

General conclusions and limits of the study: Spike-specific TCR breadth and depth rose significantly after two AZD1222 doses compared with day 0 and with MenACWY recipients. Because no day 14 peak-response samples were available, repertoires were characterized only after the peak T cell response. Participants were mostly white British, with more females than males. The authors suggested clonal diversity may have been underestimated. In the small 56-69-year group, the increase in depth fell short of significance, most likely because of low power. The vaccine-associated CD4 TCRs covered the entire spike protein, and the dominant responses fell in regions 160-218 and 743-854. Epitopes outside the regions mutated in the B.1.351 and B.1.1.7 variants were reportedly recognized by nearly half of the unique spike-specific TCRs. Conclusions about previously exposed vaccinees are limited, since just five or six AZD1222 recipients were seropositive for SARS-CoV-2 at baseline.

The CDR3 regions of human TCRbeta chains were analyzed by immunosequencing. In the paper's pipeline: Repertoire TCRs were checked for matches against a reference library of SARS-CoV-2-specific TCRs that had been generated using the MIRA antigen-specificity platform. Breadth was defined as the fraction of unique TCRs that were SARS-CoV-2-associated. Depth was defined as the fraction of total T cells that were SARS-CoV-2-associated. Using the MIRA data, every spike-specific TCR was mapped to the spike region that the TCR reacted to and assigned to either a CD4 or a CD8 class. Log10-transformed breadth and depth values were compared by one-way ANOVA with Sidak's multiple comparisons tests. TCRdb mirrors the immuneACCESS table, restricted to in-frame sequences. Some clones are absent from its copies; in checked studies, under half trace to an unresolved V gene, and the reason for the others is unknown. The V and J calls and clone size are taken from that table; D and trimming were inferred from the DNA. In this sample the table shows about 190,000 clones, 90% to 95% of which occur a single time. The ten largest clones take up 9.2% of the sample.

The time point label of this sample denotes: baseline before first vaccination. Vaccinee samples came from UK trials COV001 and COV002, including a single-blind randomized controlled phase 2/3 trial of AZD1222 (ChAdOx1 nCoV-19) in healthy adults. For TCRbeta chain sequencing, PBMC samples from trial participants were taken at day 0 and at day 28 after the second dose. This specimen consisted of peripheral blood, obtained on day 0 of AZD1222 vaccination. The rearranged segments are TRBV7-3 and TRBJ2-1; TRBD1 is a possible D gene, resting on 5 matching bases. The TCR sequence derives from an adult in good health. CDR3 protein: CASSLIGQGSYNEQFF. In nucleotides, the sequence is TGTGCCAGCAGCTTAATAGGGCAGGGCTCCTACAATGAGCAGTTCTTC.